A selection of T cell receptor beta chains follows, all from one sample in a study of beta chain features in type 1 diabetes. Sequencing used immunoSEQ multiplex PCR; TCRdb keeps in-frame clones, though not all of them. The sample has about 700,000 clones; about an eighth are singletons. The sequenced sample was naive CD4+ T cells from blood. Source of these receptors: a young man with type 1 diabetes. The CDR3 runs from the conserved cysteine through the conserved F or W. D genes are given only for firm matches. Not every row has a clone size; where given, it reads once, few, many or a size class.

J	size	D	V	CDR3	DNA
TRBJ2-2	.	.	TRBV10-3	CAISDVQNTGELFF	TGTGCCATCAGTGATGTACAGAACACCGGGGAGCTGTTTTTT
TRBJ2-5	few	TRBD1	TRBV5-6	CASSSGQGAEETQYF	TGTGCCAGCAGCTCGGGACAGGGGGCTGAGGAGACCCAGTACTTC
TRBJ2-3	few	TRBD2	TRBV2	CASTGVSGLAGSSTDTQYF	TGTGCCAGCACAGGGGTATCGGGACTAGCGGGGTCTAGCACAGATACGCAGTATTTT
TRBJ1-6	.	TRBD1	TRBV6-5	CASSFGTGGGTLHF	TGTGCCAGCAGTTTCGGAACAGGGGGCGGGACCCTCCACTTT
TRBJ1-2	few	.	TRBV7-9	CASSSTQDRNYGYTF	TGTGCCAGCAGTTCAACGCAGGACCGAAACTATGGCTACACCTTC
TRBJ1-4	.	.	TRBV7-2	CASSPRVVNEKLFF	TGTGCCAGCAGCCCGCGGGTTGTTAATGAAAAACTGTTTTTT
TRBJ1-2	few	TRBD1	TRBV11-3	CASSPEGAGYGYTF	TGTGCCAGCAGCCCCGAGGGGGCGGGCTATGGCTACACCTTC
TRBJ1-1	.	.	TRBV11-3	CASSLGENTEAFF	TGTGCCAGCAGCTTAGGGGAGAACACTGAAGCTTTCTTT
TRBJ1-6	.	.	TRBV5-4	CASSLDQGKNSPLHF	TGTGCCAGCAGCCTTGACCAGGGGAAGAATTCACCCCTCCACTTT
TRBJ1-1	.	.	TRBV4-2	CASSQAQSPRSYTEAFF	TGTGCCAGCAGCCAAGCTCAATCGCCCCGCTCCTACACTGAAGCTTTCTTT
TRBJ2-2	.	.	TRBV30	CAWSAGFTGELFF	TGTGCCTGGAGTGCCGGATTCACCGGGGAGCTGTTTTTT
TRBJ1-1	.	TRBD1	TRBV29-1	CSVPQQGGSGNTEAFF	TGCAGCGTCCCCCAACAGGGGGGCTCAGGGAACACTGAAGCTTTCTTT
TRBJ2-1	few	TRBD2	TRBV27	CASSLFRNWAGGHNEQFF	TGTGCCAGCAGTTTGTTCCGTAATTGGGCGGGGGGGCACAATGAGCAGTTCTTC
TRBJ2-5	few	TRBD1	TRBV13	CASSFPIQGIRETQYF	TGTGCCAGCAGCTTTCCAATACAGGGGATTAGGGAGACCCAGTACTTC
TRBJ2-5	.	.	TRBV2	CANKQGVEGTQYF	TGTGCCAACAAACAGGGTGTTGAAGGTACCCAGTACTTC
TRBJ1-5	few	TRBD1	TRBV9	CASSHGGQADQPQHF	TGTGCCAGCAGCCATGGGGGACAGGCTGATCAGCCCCAGCATTTT
TRBJ2-1	few	.	TRBV7-2	CATTLGDSYNEQFF	TGTGCCACCACCCTAGGGGATTCCTACAATGAGCAGTTCTTC
TRBJ2-5	.	.	TRBV7-6	CASSLVPPGGETQYF	TGTGCCAGCAGCTTAGTTCCCCCTGGAGGAGAGACCCAGTACTTC
TRBJ2-6	few	TRBD2	TRBV9	CASSPGTSGGVSGANVLTF	TGTGCCAGTTCCCCCGGGACTAGCGGGGGGGTCTCTGGGGCCAACGTCCTGACTTTC
TRBJ1-2	.	.	TRBV9	CASSVVRDTTNYGYTF	TGTGCCAGCAGCGTAGTACGGGACACCACTAACTATGGCTACACCTTC
TRBJ2-1	few	.	TRBV30	CAWSPSTSSGEQFF	TGTGCCTGGAGTCCGTCTACTAGTTCGGGTGAGCAGTTCTTC
TRBJ1-2	.	.	TRBV2	CASSPDSPGYTF	TGTGCCAGCAGTCCGGACAGTCCTGGCTACACCTTC
TRBJ2-3	.	TRBD1	TRBV5-1	CASSLARGQGTDTQYF	TGCGCCAGCAGCTTGGCGAGGGGGCAGGGCACAGATACGCAGTATTTT
TRBJ2-5	.	.	TRBV27	CASSLRGNRQETQYF	TGTGCCAGCAGTTTACGGGGGAATAGGCAAGAGACCCAGTACTTC
TRBJ2-7	.	.	TRBV7-6	CASSLDAGNHYEQYF	TGTGCCAGCAGCTTAGACGCAGGGAATCACTACGAGCAGTACTTC
TRBJ2-3	few	.	TRBV9	CASSPGIESIGDTQYF	TGTGCCAGCAGCCCTGGGATCGAGAGCATTGGAGATACGCAGTATTTT
TRBJ2-3	.	.	TRBV19	CASRVGLTDTQYF	TGTGCCAGTAGAGTGGGCCTTACAGATACGCAGTATTTT
TRBJ2-3	.	TRBD1	TRBV7-2	CASSLAFRGQDTDTQYF	TGTGCCAGCAGCTTAGCGTTCAGGGGGCAAGACACAGATACGCAGTATTTT
TRBJ1-3	.	.	TRBV9	CASSVEFSGNTIYF	TGTGCCAGCAGCGTAGAGTTCTCTGGAAACACCATATATTTT
TRBJ1-1	.	.	TRBV4-1	CASSLARVNTEAFF	TGCGCCAGCAGCCTCGCCCGGGTGAACACTGAAGCTTTCTTT
TRBJ2-7	few	.	TRBV29-1	CSVAGGHASSYEQYF	TGCAGCGTTGCAGGTGGACACGCCAGTTCCTACGAGCAGTACTTC
TRBJ2-3	few	.	TRBV27	CASSSERGHTQYF	TGTGCCAGCAGCTCGGAGAGGGGACATACGCAGTATTTT
TRBJ1-1	.	.	TRBV28	CASSLVRGTITEAFF	TGTGCCAGCAGCCTAGTTCGGGGGACGATCACTGAAGCTTTCTTT
TRBJ2-1	.	.	TRBV6-5	CASSFPYLTGEQFF	TGTGCCAGCAGTTTCCCTTATCTGACGGGTGAGCAGTTCTTC
TRBJ2-3	few	TRBD2	TRBV11-2	CASSSLGGGAGDTQYF	TGTGCCAGCAGCTCCCTAGGCGGGGGGGCTGGAGATACGCAGTATTTT
TRBJ2-3	few	.	TRBV14	CASSQVRGIGDTQYF	TGTGCCAGCAGCCAAGTGAGAGGGATCGGAGATACGCAGTATTTT
TRBJ2-1	.	.	TRBV7-8	CASSLADSQGGNEQFF	TGTGCCAGCAGCTTAGCCGATTCCCAAGGTGGGAATGAGCAGTTCTTC
TRBJ2-1	few	TRBD1	TRBV25-1	CASSEEQGAREQFF	TGTGCCAGCAGTGAAGAACAGGGGGCTCGTGAGCAGTTCTTC
TRBJ1-1	few	TRBD1	TRBV11-3	CASSPQGGTEAFF	TGTGCCAGCAGCCCCCAGGGGGGGACTGAAGCTTTCTTT
TRBJ2-1	.	.	TRBV5-1	CASSVAISSYNEQFF	TGCGCCAGCAGCGTAGCCATAAGCTCCTACAATGAGCAGTTCTTC
TRBJ2-3	.	TRBD1	TRBV13	CASSYGTGSTDTQYF	TGTGCCAGCAGCTACGGGACAGGTAGCACAGATACGCAGTATTTT
TRBJ2-5	.	.	TRBV30	CAWSVRVEGGTQYF	TGTGCCTGGAGTGTACGGGTCGAGGGGGGGACCCAGTACTTC
TRBJ1-4	few	.	TRBV4-1	CASSQVGEKLFF	TGCGCCAGCAGCCAAGTCGGCGAAAAACTGTTTTTT
TRBJ2-1	few	TRBD2	TRBV5-4	CASSSTSGGPLDYNEQFF	TGTGCCAGCAGCTCGACTAGCGGGGGGCCTTTAGACTACAATGAGCAGTTCTTC
TRBJ1-2	few	TRBD1	TRBV6-5	CASRDRQGGGYTF	TGTGCCAGCAGGGATCGACAGGGAGGAGGCTACACCTTC
TRBJ1-5	few	.	TRBV30	CAWSGGASSNQPQHF	TGTGCCTGGAGCGGGGGGGCCTCATCCAATCAGCCCCAGCATTTT
TRBJ2-1	.	.	TRBV29-1	CSVDSDRTINEQFF	TGCAGCGTTGACAGTGACAGGACCATAAATGAGCAGTTCTTC
TRBJ1-2	few	TRBD1	TRBV7-2	CASSPRGLSGYTF	TGTGCCAGCAGCCCCAGGGGGCTAAGCGGCTACACCTTC
TRBJ2-3	.	.	TRBV30	CAWDSEAKTDTQYF	TGTGCCTGGGATAGCGAAGCTAAAACAGATACGCAGTATTTT
TRBJ1-2	few	.	TRBV18	CASSPEREAYGYTF	TGTGCCAGCTCACCGGAGAGGGAAGCGTATGGCTACACCTTC
TRBJ2-6	few	.	TRBV30	CAWSRSSGANVLTF	TGTGCCTGGAGTCGCAGTTCTGGGGCCAACGTCCTGACTTTC
TRBJ1-1	few	.	TRBV23-1	CASSHYRARENTEAFF	TGCGCCAGCAGTCACTATCGGGCCCGAGAGAACACTGAAGCTTTCTTT
TRBJ2-7	few	.	TRBV18	CASSPRQGIAYEQYF	TGTGCCAGCTCACCAAGGCAGGGGATCGCCTACGAGCAGTACTTC
TRBJ1-2	once	TRBD1	TRBV9	CASSGPGGEPLFSWGYTF	TGTGCCAGCAGCGGACCAGGGGGCGAACCACTATTTTCGTGGGGCTACACCTTC